Each of the 20 T cell receptor beta chains below was sequenced from the same sample in a study of cytomegalovirus exposure and HLA in healthy donors. The PCR contained 60 Vbeta and 13 Jbeta primers. Measured with immunoSEQ multiplex PCR; TCRdb has only the in-frame clones, and not every one. The sample consists of 110,000 to 150,000 clones, around 10% of them appearing once. Sequenced material: PBMCs. These receptors came from a man aged 50 or older in good health and CMV-seronegative.

The gene calls are TRBV19 and TRBJ1-4; D is uncertain. Germline V gene data show CDR1 as LNHDA and CDR2 as SQIVND (reference sequence). Trimming stripped 8 bases from V and 2 bases from J, with 9 bases between. This CDR3 is built from 13 residues. The CDR3 is CASSWATNEKLFF. DNA of the CDR3: TGTGCCAGTTCCTGGGCGACTAATGAAAAACTGTTTTTT.

This clone has a handful of counts. The J gene is TRBJ1-1, the V gene TRBV6-1; D gene ambiguous. This CDR3 is built from 12 residues. The V gene lost 10 bases and the J gene lost 4 bases, with 13 bases spanning the gap. CDR1 and CDR2 from the germline V gene are MNHNS and SASEGT. The CDR3 region is CATSTPGTEAFF. The CDR3 nucleotides read TGTGCCACCTCTACTCCGGGCACTGAAGCTTTCTTT.

V and J are TRBV5-1 and TRBJ2-5, with D unclear. Germline CDR1 and CDR2: SGHRS and YFSETQ. Between the trimmed V and J ends, which lost 5 bases and 2 bases, there was a span of 13 bases. The CDR3 extends over 14 amino acids. CDR3 amino acids: CASRGTAGQETQYF. DNA for the CDR3: TGCGCCAGCAGAGGAACAGCAGGACAAGAGACCCAGTACTTC.

This clone was observed a handful of times. V gene TRBV5-1 combines with J gene TRBJ2-1, with 12 bases fitting TRBD2. This CDR3 has 14 residues. Germline values: CDR1 SGHRS, CDR2 YFSETQ. J was trimmed by 8 bases and V by 4 bases; bases with no gene match: 4. The CDR3 nucleotides read TGCGCCAGCAGCCCGCTAGCGGGGGGGCATGAGCAGTTCTTC. This encodes CASSPLAGGHEQFF.

This chain uses TRBV19 with TRBJ2-1, with D perhaps TRBD1 (6 bases). Germline CDR1 LNHDA, CDR2 SQIVND (reference sequence). The V end lost 4 bases, the J end lost 3 bases, and 10 bases lay between the germline ends. This CDR3 comprises 14 residues. CDR3 sequence reads: CASSKRDNYNEQFF. The CDR3 bases are TGTGCCAGTAGTAAGAGGGACAACTACAATGAGCAGTTCTTC.

The chain uses TRBV18 and TRBJ2-7; 10 positions agree with TRBD1. There are 14 residues in the CDR3. Germline V gives CDR1 KGHSH, CDR2 LQKENI. V trimming: 6 bases; J trimming: 2 bases; junction bases outside the gene matches: 4. Here the CDR3 reads CASSQTGGTYEQYF. The DNA of the CDR3 is TGTGCCAGCTCTCAGACAGGGGGCACCTACGAGCAGTACTTC.

The rearrangement links TRBV29-1 to TRBJ2-3, with 8 positions matching TRBD2. With 7 bases clipped from V and 10 bases from J, the junction kept 7 bases outside the gene matches. Per germline, CDR1 SQVTM and CDR2 ANQGSEA. This CDR3 is built from 11 residues. CDR3 in DNA: TGCAGCGCCCGAGCGGGAGAGGCGCAGTATTTT. Translation: CSARAGEAQYF.

This clone was counted a few times. Distinct nucleotide sequences in the sample also encode this CDR3. The rearrangement joins TRBV21-1 to TRBJ1-5; the DNA was not compared with TRBD1, the D call given in the table. TRBV21-1 is noted as a pseudogene. CDR3 length: 17 amino acids. CDR3 protein: CASSLSGTQYSNQPQHF. CDR3 nucleotide sequence: TGTGCCAGCAGCTTATCCGGGACACAATATAGCAATCAGCCCCAACATTTT.

The chain combines TRBV7-9 with TRBJ2-1; 11 bases match TRBD2. V lost 5 bases, J lost 5 bases, and 5 bases stayed unmatched. The CDR3 is 15 residues long. Per the germline V gene, CDR1 is SEHNR and CDR2 is FQNEAQ (reference sequence). The DNA for the CDR3 is TGTGCCAGCAGCCCAACTAGCGGGAGCAACAATGAGCAGTTCTTC. The encoded protein is CASSPTSGSNNEQFF. Together with reference TRBV7-9 and TRBJ2-1, the CDR3 gives the full variable domain: DTGVSQNPRHKITKRGQNVTFRCDPISEHNRLYWYRQTLGQGPEFLTYFQNEAQLEKSRLLSDRFSAERPKGSFSTLEIQRTEQGDSAMYLCASSPTSGSNNEQFFGPGTRLTVL.

CDR3 DNA sequence: TGTGCCAGCAGTCCTGGACAGGGACGGGTCGGCTCCTACAATGAGCAGTTCTTC. Its protein product is CASSPGQGRVGSYNEQFF. The chain uses TRBV28 and TRBJ2-1; 8 bases are shared with TRBD1. The germline V gene encodes CDR1 MDHEN and CDR2 SYDVKM. The J segment lost 0 bases and the V segment lost 5 bases, leaving 12 bases of the junction unmatched. This CDR3 has 18 amino acids.

This clone was seen a few times. The chain combines TRBV28 with TRBJ2-5, with D unclear. The CDR3 has 11 amino acids. Trimming cost V 4 bases and J 4 bases, with 4 bases left between them. Germline loops: CDR1 MDHEN, CDR2 SYDVKM. The DNA of the CDR3 is TGTGCCAGCAGTTCAGGAGAGACCCAGTACTTC. It yields the protein CASSSGETQYF.

The chain combines TRBV30 with TRBJ1-4; maybe TRBD1 (6 bases). This CDR3 is built from 14 residues. CDR1 GTSNPN and CDR2 SVGIG come from the germline V gene (reference sequence). Trimming left V 2 bases short and J 4 bases short, with 11 bases between. In DNA form, the CDR3 reads TGTGCCTGGAGTTATGGACAGAGTAATGAAAAACTGTTTTTT. It codes for CAWSYGQSNEKLFF.

The sample holds a few counts of this clone. The chain joins TRBV7-2 to TRBJ1-4; D gene unclear. Germline V gene sequence: CDR1 SGHTA, CDR2 FQGNSA. V lost 5 bases and J lost 2, with 9 bases in between. The CDR3 spans 14 residues. The CDR3: CASSPGRTNEKLFF. CDR3 DNA sequence: TGTGCCAGCAGCCCAGGCCGCACTAATGAAAAACTGTTTTTT.

This clone turned up a few times. The rearrangement joins TRBV15 to TRBJ1-1; D remains unclear. This CDR3 has 14 residues. Germline V gives CDR1 LNHNV, CDR2 YYDKDF (reference sequence). V dropped 1 base and J dropped 0 bases, with 6 bases sitting between them. In DNA form, the CDR3 reads TGTGCCACCAGCAGAGCCAGGATGAACACTGAAGCTTTCTTT. Protein product: CATSRARMNTEAFF. The full variable domain, rest sourced from reference TRBV15 and TRBJ1-1, is DAMVIQNPRYQVTQFGKPVTLSCSQTLNHNVMYWYQQKSSQAPKLLFHYYDKDFNNEADTPDNFQSRRPNTSFCFLDIRSPGLGDTAMYLCATSRARMNTEAFFGQGTRLTVV.

The rearrangement uses TRBV6-1 and TRBJ1-2; D not certain. Germline CDR1 reads MNHNS; CDR2 reads SASEGT. Deletions cut 5 bases from V and 1 base from J, with 11 bases between. The CDR3 runs to 14 residues. CDR3 region: CASSWEEGNYGYTF. The DNA of the CDR3 is TGTGCCAGCAGTTGGGAGGAGGGTAACTATGGCTACACCTTC.

This clone was picked up a small number of times. This chain links TRBV11-2 with TRBJ2-7, with TRBD1 matching over 9 bases. V shed 4 bases, J shed 6 bases, and the junction held 7 bases outside the gene matches. The CDR3 loop spans 14 amino acids. The germline V gene encodes CDR1 SGHAT and CDR2 FQNNGV. CDR3 nucleotides: TGTGCCAGCAGCTGGACAGGGGCCCAGGGCGAGCAGTACTTC. It is translated as CASSWTGAQGEQYF.

The V gene is TRBV9, the J gene TRBJ2-2, with TRBD1 matching over 10 bases. From germline, CDR1 is SGDLS and CDR2 YYNGEE. V was clipped by 0 bases and J by 4 bases; unmatched bases: 0. This CDR3 region has 15 residues. As DNA, the CDR3 is TGTGCCAGCAGCGTAGGACAGGGGGCCACCGGGGAGCTGTTTTTT. Translating it yields CASSVGQGATGELFF.

This chain uses TRBV10-2 with TRBJ2-1, with 15 nucleotides matching TRBD2. Germline V gives CDR1 WSHSY, CDR2 SAAADI. The junction had 5 bases not matched to a gene; V was cut back by 6 bases and J by 8 bases. CDR3 length: 15 amino acids. The DNA of the CDR3 is TGCGCCAGCAGGGTGGGACTAGCGGGGGGCTATGAGCAGTTCTTC. Its protein product is CASRVGLAGGYEQFF.

The chain couples TRBV19 to TRBJ1-3; D is uncertain. This CDR3 is built from 16 residues. V lost 3 bases and J 0 bases, leaving 12 bases between the germline ends. Looked up from germline, CDR1 is LNHDA and CDR2 is SQIVND (reference sequence). Here the CDR3 DNA reads TGTGCCAGTAGTATTCCCGGAGGCTACTCTGGAAACACCATATATTTT. Protein sequence: CASSIPGGYSGNTIYF.

The chain links TRBV2 to TRBJ1-1; possibly TRBD1 for D (5 bases). Germline-derived CDR1 and CDR2 are SNHLY and FYNNEI. The V end was cut by 0 bases, the J end by 5 bases, with 19 bases between. The CDR3 extends over 17 amino acids. CDR3 region: CASSEAEQGTRGTEAFF. CDR3 nucleotides: TGTGCCAGCAGTGAAGCGGAGCAGGGCACGCGGGGAACTGAAGCTTTCTTT.